Following are 18 T cell receptor beta chains from one sample sequenced in a study of blood T cell repertoires in COVID-19. TCRdb's table, derived via immunoSEQ multiplex PCR, lists solely in-frame clones and lacks some. The table shows about 27,000 clones, with roughly 88% occurring only once. The sequenced material came from peripheral blood. Receptors were obtained from a woman in her forties or fifties with active COVID-19.

The chain is built from TRBV28 and TRBJ1-5; 10 bases align to TRBD1. J lost 9 bases, V lost 4 bases, and 12 bases had no gene match. Germline assignment: CDR1 MDHEN and CDR2 SYDVKM. The CDR3 sequence is 16 residues long. CDR3 nucleotides: TGTGCCAGCAGTTCTCCGGGACAGGGGCTCGCCGGGCCCCAGCATTTT. Its translation is CASSSPGQGLAGPQHF.

This chain joins TRBV27 and TRBJ2-1; 7 bases match TRBD2. The CDR3 has 17 amino acids. Losses at the gene ends were 7 bases for V and 4 bases for J; bases not matched to a gene: 16. Germline V lookup: CDR1 MNHEY, CDR2 SMNVEV (reference sequence). The CDR3 nucleotides are TGTGCCAGCAAACCGCGAGGAGGGAGGGCTATTTACAATGAGCAGTTCTTC. Its translation is CASKPRGGRAIYNEQFF.

This chain connects TRBV5-1 to TRBJ2-3; 7 positions match TRBD2. Germline V gene data show CDR1 as SGHRS and CDR2 as YFSETQ. CDR3 length equals 16 residues. Trimming at V came to 0 bases and at J to 5 bases, leaving 9 bases not matched to a gene. CDR3 sequence reads: CASSLGGGSGGDTQYF. The CDR3 DNA reads as TGCGCCAGCAGCTTGGGTGGCGGGAGTGGTGGAGATACGCAGTATTTT.

The rearrangement joins TRBV28 to TRBJ2-2; the match to TRBD1 covers 8 bases. The V and J ends lost 2 bases and 4 bases, in that order; junction bases with no gene match: 12. This CDR3 is built from 18 residues. Germline V CDR1 and CDR2: MDHEN, SYDVKM. In DNA, the CDR3 is TGTGCCAGCAGTTTACCCATCGGACAGGGAGGACGCACCGGGGAGCTGTTTTTT. It translates to CASSLPIGQGGRTGELFF.

The chain links TRBV19 to TRBJ2-7; 11 bases are a match to TRBD2. J gave up 6 bases and V 4 bases, and 14 bases lay outside the gene matches. The CDR3 extends over 17 amino acids. CDR1 LNHDA and CDR2 SQIVND come from the germline V gene (reference sequence). The CDR3 protein is CASSTRRLAGPLVEQYF. The DNA of the CDR3 is TGTGCCAGTAGTACCCGGCGACTAGCGGGACCTCTCGTCGAGCAGTACTTC. Based on the CDR3 plus reference TRBV19 and TRBJ2-7, the full variable domain is DGGITQSPKYLFRKEGQNVTLSCEQNLNHDAMYWYRQDPGQGLRLIYYSQIVNDFQKGDIAEGYSVSREKKESFPLTVTSAQKNPTAFYLCASSTRRLAGPLVEQYFGPGTRLTVT.

This clone was found once. This rearrangement joins TRBV7-9 to TRBJ1-1, with TRBD1 matching over 7 bases. J was trimmed by 6 bases and V by 6 bases; bases with no gene match: 4. The CDR3 runs 12 residues. Germline CDR1 reads SEHNR; CDR2 reads FQNEAQ (reference sequence). In DNA, the CDR3 is TGTGCCAGCAGGGACAGGACTCCTGAAGCTTTCTTT. Translated, it gives CASRDRTPEAFF. Looking up the rest from reference TRBV7-9 and TRBJ1-1 gives the full variable domain: DTGVSQNPRHKITKRGQNVTFRCDPISEHNRLYWYRQTLGQGPEFLTYFQNEAQLEKSRLLSDRFSAERPKGSFSTLEIQRTEQGDSAMYLCASRDRTPEAFFGQGTRLTVV.

This chain joins TRBV28 and TRBJ2-5; TRBD2 might be the D (6 bases). Germline CDR1 reads MDHEN; CDR2 reads SYDVKM. The CDR3 runs 15 residues. V was shortened by 3 bases and J by 2 bases, with 13 bases between the two germline ends. The CDR3 sequence is CASSLRGLGQETQYF. CDR3 DNA sequence: TGTGCCAGCAGTTTGCGGGGCCTGGGACAAGAGACCCAGTACTTC.

This chain uses TRBV2 with TRBJ2-1, with TRBD2 identical over 11 bases. This CDR3 has 17 residues. Germline trimming cut 7 bases from V and 0 bases from J; bases unmatched to any gene: 8. The germline CDR1 and CDR2 sequences are SNHLY and FYNNEI. The CDR3, as DNA: TGTGCCAGCACCGGGACTAGCGGTCCCAGCTCCTACAATGAGCAGTTCTTC. Its protein product is CASTGTSGPSSYNEQFF.

This clone was counted once. The rearrangement uses TRBV12-3 or TRBV12-4 and TRBJ1-2; 9 nucleotides match TRBD1. V was pared by 6 bases and J by 8 bases, with 4 bases of the junction left unmatched. The CDR3 is 12 amino acids. The CDR3 is CASSRTGDGYTF. CDR3 DNA: TGTGCCAGCAGCCGGACAGGGGACGGCTACACCTTC.

The gene calls are TRBV7-6 and TRBJ2-7, with a weak D call TRBD2 (7 bases). This CDR3 is built from 16 residues. Trimming removed 2 bases from V and 2 bases from J, with 16 bases in between. Per germline, CDR1 SGHVS and CDR2 FNYEAQ. The CDR3 is CASSLQAGRGTYEQYF. In DNA form, the CDR3 reads TGTGCCAGCAGCTTACAAGCAGGGAGGGGGACCTACGAGCAGTACTTC.

The sample holds a few counts of this clone. The chain couples TRBV28 to TRBJ1-5, with D possibly matching TRBD1 (6 bases). V was clipped by 4 bases and J by 6 bases, with 10 bases between them. Germline CDR1 is MDHEN and CDR2 is SYDVKM. This CDR3 is 13 amino acids long. CDR3 protein: CASSSQGSQPQHF. DNA of the CDR3: TGTGCCAGCAGTTCACAGGGATCTCAGCCCCAGCATTTT.

The CDR3 coding sequence is TGTGCCAGCTCACCACAGGGACAGGGTGGTGGCTACACCTTC. Amino acid sequence: CASSPQGQGGGYTF. The rearrangement links TRBV18 to TRBJ1-2; TRBD1 matches 9 bases. The CDR3 has 14 amino acids. The ends lost 1 base at V and 7 bases at J; junction bases unmatched: 4. Germline V CDR1 and CDR2: KGHSH, LQKENI.

This chain links TRBV6-1 with TRBJ1-1, with a possible D match to TRBD1 (6 bases). The CDR3 extends over 14 amino acids. V dropped 3 bases and J dropped 3 bases, with 11 bases sitting between them. From germline, CDR1 is MNHNS and CDR2 SASEGT. The DNA of the CDR3 is TGTGCCAGCAGTGATCGGGGGGCGGACACTGAAGCTTTCTTT. Its protein is CASSDRGADTEAFF.

The chain joins TRBV11-1 to TRBJ2-1; maybe TRBD1 (5 bases). The CDR3 has 15 amino acids. The germline CDR1 and CDR2 sequences are SGHAT and FQDESV (reference sequence). Between the trimmed V and J ends, which lost 8 bases and 1 base, there was a span of 15 bases. The CDR3 region is CASGRVGVSYNEQFF. CDR3 nucleotide sequence: TGTGCCAGCGGACGAGTAGGGGTATCCTACAATGAGCAGTTCTTC.

This clone was detected once. This chain connects TRBV12-2 to TRBJ1-2; the table's D call TRBD1 went unverified against the DNA. TRBV12-2 is a pseudogene locus. The length of the CDR3 is 11 residues. The CDR3 protein is CARRTGDGYTF. The CDR3 coding sequence is TGTGCAAGGCGTACAGGGGATGGCTACACCTTC.

This rearrangement joins TRBV30 to TRBJ2-7; TRBD2 aligns across 9 bases. The germline V gene has CDR1 GTSNPN and CDR2 SVGIG (reference sequence). The CDR3 runs 15 residues. The ends lost 0 bases at V and 3 bases at J; junction bases unmatched: 6. For the CDR3, the DNA is TGTGCCTGGAGTGTACAAGGCGGGAGGGGCTACGAGCAGTACTTC. Residues: CAWSVQGGRGYEQYF.

The V call is TRBV5-1, the J call TRBJ2-5; D is possibly TRBD1 (5 bases). Between the trimmed V and J ends, which lost 4 bases and 4 bases, there was a span of 23 bases. The CDR3 totals 17 residues. The V gene's germline CDR1 is SGHRS and CDR2 YFSETQ. CDR3 DNA: TGCGCCAGCAGCCCTATCATTTTACTTGGGCAGGGAGAGACCCAGTACTTC. Its protein product is CASSPIILLGQGETQYF.

The chain is built from TRBV19 and TRBJ2-6; 12 bases map to TRBD2. V shed 5 bases, J shed 2 bases, and the junction held 10 bases outside the gene matches. Germline CDR1 reads LNHDA; CDR2 reads SQIVND (reference sequence). CDR3 length: 19 residues. CDR3 coding DNA: TGTGCCAGTAGTCCTAGACTAGCGGGAGATATCGCTGGGGCCAACGTCCTGACTTTC. Translated: CASSPRLAGDIAGANVLTF.